This T cell receptor beta chain was retrieved from a study of tumor-infiltrating lymphocytes in primary liver carcinoma. Study summary: Participating patients were men and women between 30 and 69 years old. Tumors were stage T1-T3 N0M0, about 4 to 11 cm across.

The CDR3 sequence is 12 residues long. Trimming removed 6 bases from V and 12 bases from J, with 15 bases in between. CDR1 and CDR2 from the germline V gene are SGHTA and FQGNSA. The tissue used was unsorted bulk material of roughly 17-34 mg. RNA and DNA were co-extracted from it with the AllPrep DNA/RNA mini kit. From roughly 0.5 ug total RNA, TCR beta cDNA was generated with a primer in the constant region. Sequencing libraries for TCR beta derived from three nested multiplex PCR rounds that used slightly modified ARM-PCR. Primers for the first two PCR rounds were TRBV1-TRBV30 forward primers and a C-beta reverse primer (approximately 10 cycles per round). TCRdb independently ran MiXCR on the multiplex PCR reads; one entry per CDR3 protein. Of 65,000 to 90,000 distinct CDR3 sequences in the sample, 65% to 80% were seen once.

The receptor's source is a man aged 40-49 years with primary liver carcinoma and hepatitis B virus infection. The sequenced sample was liver tumor tissue from sampling region 1. Subset: tumor region T1, superior pole. The V gene is TRBV7-2, the J gene TRBJ1-5; maybe TRBD1 (5 bases). CDR3 protein: CASSPPGRVQHF. DNA for the CDR3: TGTGCCAGCAGTCCACCAGGGAGGGTCCAGCATTTT. Drawing the rest from reference TRBV7-2 and TRBJ1-5, the complete variable domain is GAGVSQSPSNKVTEKGKDVELRCDPISGHTALYWYRQSLGQGLEFLIYFQGNSAPDKSGLPSDRFSAERTGGSVSTLTIQRTQQEDSAVYLCASSPPGRVQHFGDGTRLSIL.